Below, one T cell receptor (beta chain) is given with its context. Its specificity is not known. Researchers collected about 9.7 milliliters of peripheral blood from every single donor. The sample belongs to a study of blood T cells in healthy people across ages. Whole-study results and caveats: The recorded TCR beta diversity per million T cells decreased in a roughly linear manner with age.

The V and J ends lost 0 bases and 6 bases respectively, with 15 bases between them. The CDR3 runs to 15 residues. Germline CDR1 reads DFQATT; CDR2 reads SNEGSKA (reference sequence). Through a sample-barcoded 5' primer and a J-beta primer mix, a second PCR was run for roughly 6 to 12 cycles. All samples yielded 2.5 million or more CDR3-containing paired-end reads. TCRdb analysed the 5' RACE reads with MiXCR anew, one entry per CDR3 protein. Altogether roughly 680,000 distinct CDR3 sequences are present, approximately 52% being singletons, with the ten largest covering roughly 12%. V and J are TRBV20-1 and TRBJ1-5; D is perhaps TRBD1 (5 bases). This TCR was sampled from a woman aged 80 or over in good health. Sequencing input: blood. In DNA form, the CDR3 reads TGCAGTGCTAGAGAAGGCAGGGCGGGGGGTCAGCCCCAGCATTTT. It is translated as CSAREGRAGGQPQHF.